This T cell receptor (beta chain) was sequenced in a study of cytomegalovirus exposure and HLA in healthy donors. Across the study: Roughly 89 million unique TCR sequences came from HLA-typed donors in an early release.

Findings of the study overall: 87-base-pair reads could not separate some V segments, including TRBV6-2 and TRBV6-3.

Regarding this clone: Its specificity is unknown.

There are 16 residues in the CDR3. V lost 5 bases and J 8 bases, leaving 21 bases between the germline ends. In germline, CDR1 is SSHAT, CDR2 FNYEAQ (reference sequence). It was with 60 Vbeta and 13 Jbeta primers that the PCR ran. Method: immunoSEQ multiplex PCR; TCRdb's copy keeps in-frame clones and lacks some. The repertoire table contains just over 150,000 clones. This receptor was identified in a man in his thirties or forties in good health and CMV-seronegative. The chain is built from TRBV7-7 and TRBJ2-2; TRBD1 is a possible D gene (6 bases). Sequenced material: PBMCs. The CDR3 protein is CASSPGQSPRTGELFF. The CDR3 DNA reads as TGTGCCAGCAGCCCTGGACAGAGCCCCCGAACAGGGGAGCTGTTTTTT.